The 14 T cell receptor beta chains below come from one sample, sequenced in a study of response to subunit inactivated influenza vaccine. TCRdb ran MiXCR on the RT-PCR reads and lists one entry per CDR3 protein. The sample shows around 570,000 distinct CDR3 sequences, around 11% of them seen only once. The sample also formed part of further work on T cells expressing NK-cell markers. That work contributes: Scientists made TCR beta cDNA using 5'RACE template switching with UMIs.

This material consisted of PBMCs from blood, taken on the day of vaccination. The receptors were gathered from a man aged 50-59 years who received an inactivated influenza vaccine.

The chain combines TRBV19 with TRBJ2-1; 13 positions agree with TRBD2. The CDR3 runs to 17 residues. V dropped 0 bases and J dropped 7; count of bases not matched to a gene: 6. CDR1 and CDR2 from the germline V gene are LNHDA and SQIVND (reference sequence). CDR3 loop: CASSIEGTSGTGNEQFF. The CDR3 DNA reads TGTGCCAGTAGTATAGAAGGGACTAGCGGGACGGGTAATGAGCAGTTCTTC.

This chain links TRBV5-6 with TRBJ1-4; 9 bases map to TRBD1. There are 16 residues in the CDR3. The germline CDR1 and CDR2 sequences are SGHDT and YYEEEE. V lost 4 bases, J lost 1 base, and 5 bases stayed unmatched. The CDR3 here is CASSKWTGVTNEKLFF. Written as DNA, the CDR3 is TGTGCCAGCAGCAAATGGACAGGGGTAACTAATGAAAAACTGTTTTTT.

The sample holds a few counts of this clonotype. The chain uses TRBV5-1 and TRBJ1-2; D gene ambiguous. Trimming pared 9 bases from V and 0 bases from J, leaving 18 bases between. The germline gives CDR1 SGHRS, CDR2 YFSETQ. The CDR3 is 15 amino acids. CDR3 in amino acids: CATRRTTDSNYGYTF. Written as DNA, the CDR3 is TGCGCCACCCGTCGGACGACGGACTCTAACTATGGCTACACCTTC.

The chain links TRBV7-2 to TRBJ2-3, with 7 bases lining up with TRBD1. V gave up 8 bases and J gave up 2 bases; unmatched junction bases: 4. CDR1 and CDR2 from the germline V gene are SGHTA and FQGNSA. The CDR3 consists of 13 residues. CDR3 protein: CASQGQITDTQYF. The CDR3, as DNA: TGTGCCAGCCAGGGACAGATCACAGATACGCAGTATTTT. Looking up the rest from reference TRBV7-2 and TRBJ2-3 gives the full variable domain: GAGVSQSPSNKVTEKGKDVELRCDPISGHTALYWYRQSLGQGLEFLIYFQGNSAPDKSGLPSDRFSAERTGGSVSTLTIQRTQQEDSAVYLCASQGQITDTQYFGPGTRLTVL.

There are a few counts of this clonotype. The rearrangement uses TRBV6-2 or TRBV6-3 and TRBJ1-5, with TRBD1 matching 7 bases. The germline gives CDR1 MNHEY, CDR2 SVGEGT. V lost 7 bases and J lost 6; bases outside the gene matches: 9. The CDR3 runs 14 residues. The CDR3 here is CASTPGGGVQPQHF. In DNA form, the CDR3 reads TGTGCCAGCACCCCCGGAGGGGGCGTTCAGCCCCAGCATTTT.

V is TRBV20-1 and J is TRBJ2-3; maybe TRBD1 (5 bases). This CDR3 is built from 15 residues. CDR1 is DFQATT and CDR2 is SNEGSKA in the germline V gene (reference sequence). V was shortened by 6 bases and J by 2 bases, with 18 bases between the two germline ends. The CDR3 DNA is TGCAGTGCGTTACCCAGGGTTTGGGTCACAGATACGCAGTATTTT. It encodes CSALPRVWVTDTQYF.

This clonotype was counted many times. The genes are TRBV11-2 and TRBJ2-3; the match to TRBD2 covers 14 bases. The trim removed 5 bases at V and 0 bases at J, leaving 7 bases unmatched. This CDR3 contains 18 residues. Germline assignment: CDR1 SGHAT and CDR2 FQNNGV. The CDR3 sequence: CASSLRLAGGPSTDTQYF. CDR3 nucleotide sequence: TGTGCCAGCAGCCTAAGACTAGCGGGGGGGCCTAGCACAGATACGCAGTATTTT.

V is TRBV5-1 and J is TRBJ2-7, with D possibly matching TRBD1 (5 bases). The V gene lost 6 bases and the J gene lost 5 bases, with 18 bases spanning the gap. Germline CDR1 is SGHRS and CDR2 is YFSETQ. The CDR3 runs to 14 residues. The CDR3 loop is CASTVDTPGDEQYF. The CDR3 DNA reads TGCGCCAGCACCGTGGACACGCCTGGGGACGAGCAGTACTTC. Full variable domain (rest looked up from reference TRBV5-1 and TRBJ2-7): KAGVTQTPRYLIKTRGQQVTLSCSPISGHRSVSWYQQTPGQGLQFLFEYFSETQRNKGNFPGRFSGRQFSNSRSEMNVSTLELGDSALYLCASTVDTPGDEQYFGPGTRLTVT.

This clonotype was observed a handful of times. The rearrangement joins TRBV24-1 to TRBJ1-5; TRBD1 might be the D (5 bases). The germline V gene encodes CDR1 KGHDR and CDR2 SFDVKD. Between the trimmed V and J ends, which lost 2 bases and 2 bases, there was a span of 18 bases. The CDR3 has 18 amino acids. In nucleotides, the CDR3 is TGTGCCACCAGTGATTCCGGGGGTGGAACAATGGGCAATCAGCCCCAGCATTTT. It encodes CATSDSGGGTMGNQPQHF.

This sequence joins TRBV25-1 and TRBJ2-3, with 8 bases lining up with TRBD1. The V gene end was trimmed by 4 bases and the J gene end by 4 bases; junction bases not matched to a gene: 13. This CDR3 is built from 17 residues. The V gene's germline CDR1 is MGHDK and CDR2 SYGVNS. In nucleotides, the CDR3 is TGTGCCAGCAGTGCAGGATCGGCAGGGGGCAGGTCAGATACGCAGTATTTT. Encoded protein: CASSAGSAGGRSDTQYF.

In this sample, this clonotype turned up a few times. The gene calls are TRBV28 and TRBJ1-1, with 12 nucleotides matching TRBD1. J was trimmed by 12 bases and V by 2 bases; bases with no gene match: 16. The CDR3 extends over 17 amino acids. The germline V gene encodes CDR1 MDHEN and CDR2 SYDVKM. The CDR3 reads CASSLPRDRGQGRGTFF. The CDR3 DNA sequence: TGTGCCAGCAGTTTACCCCGGGACAGGGGGCAGGGAAGGGGAACTTTCTTT.

The rearrangement joins TRBV21-1 to TRBJ2-3; the table's D call, TRBD2, has no DNA check behind it. TRBV21-1 is tagged as a pseudogene. The CDR3 consists of 18 residues. The CDR3 spells CASSKQKGLAGDTDTQYF. The CDR3 DNA sequence: TGTGCCAGCAGCAAACAGAAGGGACTAGCGGGAGACACAGATACGCAGTATTTT.

V usage is TRBV11-2 and J usage is TRBJ2-2; D is uncertain. Germline-derived CDR1 and CDR2 are SGHAT and FQNNGV. The ends were cut back, 5 bases at V and 9 bases at J, with 16 bases in the middle. The CDR3 has 14 residues. CDR3 sequence reads: CASSPGSPGRELFF. The CDR3 nucleotides read TGTGCCAGCAGCCCGGGTTCCCCCGGGCGGGAGCTGTTTTTT.

V is TRBV28 and J is TRBJ2-2; 8 bases are a match to TRBD1. Germline V gene sequence: CDR1 MDHEN, CDR2 SYDVKM. The CDR3 covers 13 residues. V gave up 8 bases and J gave up 4 bases; unmatched junction bases: 3. CDR3 in amino acids: CASVQGVTGELFF. The CDR3 region has the DNA TGTGCCAGCGTACAGGGGGTCACCGGGGAGCTGTTTTTT.